This TCR beta chain was profiled in a study of CD8 T cells in Susac syndrome. The wider study: Clinical remission applied to roughly 8 sequenced Susac syndrome patients, and roughly 6 had active disease. At the time their blood was drawn, patients with Susac syndrome were either therapy-naive, on corticosteroids (with some of them also receiving intravenous immunoglobulin), or on intravenous immunoglobulin alone.

About 0.5 to 1 ug RNA was reverse transcribed with random hexamers. One entry per CDR3 protein results from TCRdb running MiXCR on the immunoSEQ multiplex PCR reads. The sample consists of 150,000 to 190,000 distinct CDR3 sequences, 90% to 95% of them appearing once. Germline CDR1 and CDR2: SQVTM and ANQGSEA. J was trimmed by 6 bases and V by 4 bases; bases with no gene match: 8. This CDR3 region has 14 residues. TCR beta sequencing covered blood CD8+ and CD4+ T cells. Negative isolation yielded CD8+ and CD4+ T cells; FACS enriched TEMRA cells. Sequenced: CD4+ T cells from PBMCs. This TCR was recovered from a human donor with Susac syndrome. The chain employs TRBV29-1 and TRBJ2-3; 9 bases line up with TRBD2. The CDR3 reads CSVVRAGGRDTQYF. In DNA form, the CDR3 reads TGCAGCGTTGTACGAGCGGGGGGCCGTGATACGCAGTATTTT.